Listed below are T cell receptor beta chains from one sample, sequenced in a study of response to subunit inactivated influenza vaccine. TCRdb independently ran MiXCR on the RT-PCR reads; one entry per CDR3 protein. Of roughly 550,000 distinct CDR3 sequences listed, less than 25% are singletons. These same records also appear under a second study, on T cells expressing NK-cell markers.

Material: CD4+ T cells sorted from PBMCs, obtained 12 days after vaccination. The receptors were sampled from a man aged 45 to 65 who received an inactivated influenza vaccine. The CDR3 runs from the conserved cysteine through the conserved F or W.

V gene | CDR3 protein
TRBV12-3/TRBV12-4 | CASSFGEYGYTF
TRBV12-3/TRBV12-4 | CASSRYGQAANTEAFF
TRBV7-9 | CASSSDSWGNIQYF
TRBV12-3/TRBV12-4 | CASSLGTAGGYTF
TRBV5-6 | CASRKIGQDYGYTF
TRBV10-3 | CAIRGRVDQPQHF
TRBV6-2/TRBV6-3 | CASRTGTATQYF
TRBV7-2 | CASSLVVRTNTGELFF
TRBV5-1 | CASSLTPGRASYEQYF
TRBV20-1 | CSADRGGLETQYF
TRBV5-6 | CASSLVGPGTDTQYF
TRBV6-2/TRBV6-3 | CASSYGENIQYF
TRBV15 | CATSKSKGTQYF
TRBV7-9 | CASSLARTSGRADTQYF
TRBV29-1 | CSSSGGGGAETQYF
TRBV29-1 | CSVEAGGETQYF
TRBV28 | CASSLTSGRVTNEQFF
TRBV24-1 | CATSDRTSGRVGTDTQYF
TRBV5-1 | CASSLAASRGLDTQYF
TRBV5-5 | CASSPGWTGELFF
TRBV5-5 | CASSFGPLDTQYF
TRBV5-1 | CASSLSPLGQTYEQYF